Listed here are 8 T cell receptor beta chains from one sample, sequenced in a study of T cells after posttransplantation cyclophosphamide. The data were produced by immunoSEQ multiplex PCR, yet TCRdb's version contains in-frame clones alone and is incomplete. The sample holds fewer than 2,500 clones; roughly 94% are singletons and the top ten take 2.5% to 3%. The sample taken for sequencing was CD4+ T cells sorted from bone marrow. These receptors were taken from a woman in her forties or fifties in good health and a related stem cell transplant donor.

The V gene is TRBV18, the J gene TRBJ1-1; D is unclear. V was cut by 0 bases and J by 5 bases, with 10 bases left in between. The CDR3 covers 14 residues. From germline, CDR1 is KGHSH and CDR2 LQKENI. Here the CDR3 DNA reads TGTGCCAGCTCACCACCGAATCGGGTAACTGAAGCTTTCTTT. Translation gives CASSPPNRVTEAFF. Complete variable domain (other parts from reference TRBV18 and TRBJ1-1): NAGVMQNPRHLVRRRGQEARLRCSPMKGHSHVYWYRQLPEEGLKFMVYLQKENIIDESGMPKERFSAEFPKEGPSILRIQQVVRGDSAAYFCASSPPNRVTEAFFGQGTRLTVV.

The chain is built from TRBV28 and TRBJ2-3; no firm D call. Germline CDR1 reads MDHEN; CDR2 reads SYDVKM. Between the trimmed V and J ends, which lost 4 bases and 3 bases, there was a span of 5 bases. The CDR3 is 12 residues long. CDR3: CASSSQTDTQYF. DNA of the CDR3: TGTGCCAGCAGTTCTCAGACAGATACGCAGTATTTT. Together with reference TRBV28 and TRBJ2-3, the CDR3 gives the full variable domain: DVKVTQSSRYLVKRTGEKVFLECVQDMDHENMFWYRQDPGLGLRLIYFSYDVKMKEKGDIPEGYSVSREKKERFSLILESASTNQTSMYLCASSSQTDTQYFGPGTRLTVL.

The genes are TRBV5-1 and TRBJ2-1; 10 nucleotides align to TRBD2. Per germline, CDR1 SGHRS and CDR2 YFSETQ. V shed 4 bases, J shed 1 base, and the junction held 5 bases outside the gene matches. This CDR3 comprises 16 residues. The CDR3 loop reads CASSRGLAESYNEQFF. CDR3 coding DNA: TGCGCCAGCAGCCGTGGACTAGCGGAGTCCTACAATGAGCAGTTCTTC.

The chain carries TRBV23-1 and TRBJ1-5; the D gene is possibly TRBD1 (6 bases). TRBV23-1 is annotated as an ORF whose role is uncertain. This CDR3 region has 17 residues. With 4 bases removed from V and 5 bases from J, the gap between germline ends came to 21 bases. The CDR3 DNA follows: TGCGCCAGCAGTCCCCCGATCCAGGGGCGGTCGTATCAGCCCCAGCATTTT. Translated, it gives CASSPPIQGRSYQPQHF.

The chain combines TRBV10-3 with TRBJ2-5, with D unresolved. The germline V gene has CDR1 ENHRY and CDR2 SYGVKD. Trimming shortened V by 8 bases and J by 1 base, and 5 bases separated the two germline ends. The CDR3 length is 11 residues. The chain's CDR3 is CAILVQETQYF. The CDR3 nucleotides read TGTGCCATCTTAGTCCAAGAGACCCAGTACTTC.

This chain uses TRBV28 with TRBJ1-4; no definite D call. This CDR3 comprises 14 residues. Trimming took 2 bases from V and 5 from J, leaving 9 bases between them. Germline CDR1 is MDHEN and CDR2 is SYDVKM. The DNA for the CDR3 is TGTGCCAGCAGTTTAGTGGGAGTAAATGAAAAACTGTTTTTT. Translated, it gives CASSLVGVNEKLFF.

The rearrangement links TRBV28 to TRBJ1-1, with D hard to call. V was cut by 3 bases and J by 6 bases, with 5 bases left in between. The CDR3 is made up of 11 amino acids. The germline V gene has CDR1 MDHEN and CDR2 SYDVKM. DNA for the CDR3: TGTGCCAGCAGTTTGGTAGCTGAAGCTTTCTTT. Encoded protein: CASSLVAEAFF.

CDR3 DNA: TGTGCCAGCTCCACTGTTCGCGATACGCAGTATTTT. It translates to CASSTVRDTQYF. V usage is TRBV18 and J usage is TRBJ2-3, with D uncertain. The V and J ends lost 6 bases and 6 bases respectively, with 10 bases between them. Germline V CDR1 and CDR2: KGHSH, LQKENI. The CDR3 runs 12 residues.